Listed here are 20 T cell receptor beta chains from one sample, sequenced in a study of T-cell memory formation after mild COVID-19. TCRdb redid the calling of the 5' RACE reads with MiXCR, one entry per CDR3 protein. The sample lists approximately 490,000 distinct CDR3 sequences; roughly 21% were seen once. The sequencing input was PBMCs or a T cell subset sorted from them (not recorded which). The receptors here all came from an adult woman who had mild COVID-19 (a few samples of this study predate the infection). Cell type and time point are not known.

This chain joins TRBV5-1 and TRBJ1-1; D is perhaps TRBD1 (6 bases). V dropped 0 bases and J dropped 8 bases, with 14 bases sitting between them. Germline CDR1 SGHRS, CDR2 YFSETQ. CDR3 size: 14 residues. CDR3 in DNA: TGCGCCAGCAGCTTGGGGAACAGGGCGACAGAAGCTTTCTTT. Translation gives CASSLGNRATEAFF.

The chain has TRBV29-1 and TRBJ2-3; D perhaps matches TRBD1 (5 bases). This CDR3 is built from 13 residues. Germline loops: CDR1 SQVTM, CDR2 ANQGSEA. Trimming removed 6 bases at V and 3 bases at J, with 13 bases between. CDR3 nucleotide sequence: TGCAGCGTCCCGCAGGGCGGAACAGATACGCAGTATTTT. Amino acids: CSVPQGGTDTQYF.

The chain couples TRBV6-2 or TRBV6-3 to TRBJ1-2; no reliable D call. This CDR3 is built from 14 residues. Germline CDR1 reads MNHEY; CDR2 reads SVGEGT. With 8 bases removed from V and 5 bases from J, the gap between germline ends came to 18 bases. In DNA, the CDR3 is TGTGCCAGCGCCGACCTCCGTGGCTCTTATGGCTACACCTTC. Protein: CASADLRGSYGYTF.

CDR3 nucleotide sequence: TGCGCCAGCAGCTTGGGCAGCAGGGGGCCCTACAATGAGCAGTTCTTC. Its translation is CASSLGSRGPYNEQFF. This chain uses TRBV5-1 with TRBJ2-1; 8 nucleotides align to TRBD1. Germline CDR1 reads SGHRS; CDR2 reads YFSETQ. Trimming at V came to 0 bases and at J to 2 bases, leaving 4 bases not matched to a gene. The CDR3 loop spans 16 amino acids.

This clonotype has more than one count but fewer than ten. The V gene is TRBV4-2, the J gene TRBJ2-7; tentatively, D is TRBD1 (6 bases). The CDR3 runs 17 residues. Germline values: CDR1 LGHNA, CDR2 YNFKEQ. Trimming removed 0 bases at V and 3 bases at J, with 18 bases between. The CDR3 sequence is CASSQDQDTGNLYEQYF. The CDR3 coding sequence is TGTGCCAGCAGCCAAGATCAGGACACAGGGAACCTCTACGAGCAGTACTTC.

The CDR3 DNA follows: TGCGCCAGCAGCGGAATAGCGGGGGGGTACAATGAGCAGTTCTTC. Translating gives CASSGIAGGYNEQFF. The chain combines TRBV5-1 with TRBJ2-1; 11 positions agree with TRBD2. CDR1 is SGHRS and CDR2 is YFSETQ in the germline V gene. J lost 4 bases, V lost 4 bases, and 4 bases had no gene match. The CDR3 loop spans 15 amino acids. The whole variable domain, filled in from reference TRBV5-1 and TRBJ2-1, reads KAGVTQTPRYLIKTRGQQVTLSCSPISGHRSVSWYQQTPGQGLQFLFEYFSETQRNKGNFPGRFSGRQFSNSRSEMNVSTLELGDSALYLCASSGIAGGYNEQFFGPGTRLTVL.

In this sample, this clonotype turned up a few times. The V and J genes are TRBV4-2 and TRBJ1-1; no reliable D call. Trimming shortened V by 3 bases and J by 3 bases, and 20 bases separated the two germline ends. This CDR3 contains 17 residues. The V gene's germline CDR1 is LGHNA and CDR2 YNFKEQ. CDR3 region: CASSQLERATADTEAFF. The DNA for the CDR3 is TGTGCCAGCAGCCAGCTCGAAAGGGCCACAGCGGACACTGAAGCTTTCTTT.

This clonotype occurred a few times. This may stem from a read error, because a much larger clone lies one nucleotide away. The chain carries TRBV7-9 and TRBJ1-1; D ambiguous. Trimming shortened V by 3 bases and J by 3 bases, and 5 bases separated the two germline ends. This CDR3 comprises 12 residues. Germline V gene sequence: CDR1 SEHNR, CDR2 FQNEAQ (reference sequence). CDR3 in amino acids: CASSFSDTEAFF. In DNA form, the CDR3 reads TGTGCCAGCAGCTTCTCGGACACTGAAGCTTTCTTT.

This clonotype was detected only a few times. This rearrangement joins TRBV11-2 to TRBJ2-1, with D possibly TRBD2 on 6 matching bases. The germline V gene encodes CDR1 SGHAT and CDR2 FQNNGV. Trimming cost V 4 bases and J 0 bases, with 10 bases left between them. This CDR3 contains 15 residues. For the CDR3, the DNA is TGTGCCAGCAGCTCAAGGGACTTCTCCTACAATGAGCAGTTCTTC. The encoded protein is CASSSRDFSYNEQFF.

This clonotype was found a few times. This chain joins TRBV21-1 and TRBJ2-7; no check of the table's D call, TRBD1, against the DNA was made. TRBV21-1 is a pseudogene segment. This CDR3 has 14 residues. In nucleotides, the CDR3 is TGTGCCAGCAGCAATTCGGACAGGGGTCACGAGCAGTACTTC. It encodes CASSNSDRGHEQYF.

The V and J genes are TRBV15 and TRBJ1-2; possibly TRBD1 for D (6 bases). Trimming shortened V by 5 bases and J by 6 bases, and 16 bases separated the two germline ends. The CDR3 has 14 residues. Germline CDR1 LNHNV, CDR2 YYDKDF (reference sequence). The CDR3 region is CATSVKMTGDGYTF. In nucleotides, the CDR3 is TGTGCCACCAGCGTAAAGATGACAGGAGATGGCTACACCTTC.

This clonotype showed up many times. CDR3: CASSQETDTQYF. CDR3 coding DNA: TGTGCCAGCAGCCAGGAGACAGATACGCAGTATTTT. This chain uses TRBV7-9 with TRBJ2-3; D remains unclear. Trimming took off 5 bases at V and 3 bases at J, with 6 bases between the two ends. Looked up from germline, CDR1 is SEHNR and CDR2 is FQNEAQ (reference sequence). The CDR3 loop spans 12 amino acids.

The chain carries TRBV12-5 and TRBJ2-4, with D perhaps matching TRBD1 (6 bases). This CDR3 is built from 16 residues. The germline V and J ends were trimmed by 6 bases and 9 bases, with 24 bases remaining between them. Looked up from germline, CDR1 is LGHNT and CDR2 is FRNRAP. The CDR3 nucleotides read TGTGCTAGTGGATTAGGGGGAGCAGTAGGGAGCGGCATTCAGTACTTC. Its protein product is CASGLGGAVGSGIQYF.

This clonotype was seen only a few times. A read error may account for a junction end that differs from germline. The V call is TRBV20-1, the J call TRBJ1-2, with D hard to call. Germline V lookup: CDR1 DFQATT, CDR2 SNEGSKA (reference sequence). The CDR3 has 14 amino acids. The CDR3 DNA sequence: TGCAGTGCTAGAGATAATGCCCTATCCCGGACTCAAAGTTTC. This sequence encodes CSARDNALSRTQSF.

The chain recombines TRBV11-2 with TRBJ2-6, with 10 bases aligning to TRBD1. CDR3 size: 18 residues. Germline CDR1 is SGHAT and CDR2 is FQNNGV. After removal of 2 bases from V and 1 base from J, the junction contained 5 bases not matched to a gene. In nucleotides, the CDR3 is TGTGCCAGCAGCTTATTCGGGACAGGGGCATCTGGGGCCAACGTCCTGACTTTC. This encodes CASSLFGTGASGANVLTF. The complete variable domain, with remaining parts taken from reference TRBV11-2 and TRBJ2-6, reads EAGVAQSPRYKIIEKRQSVAFWCNPISGHATLYWYQQILGQGPKLLIQFQNNGVVDDSQLPKDRFSAERLKGVDSTLKIQPAKLEDSAVYLCASSLFGTGASGANVLTFGAGSRLTVL.

The chain combines TRBV12-3 or TRBV12-4 with TRBJ2-1, with 11 bases that match TRBD1. V lost 5 bases and J lost 8; bases outside the gene matches: 8. There are 15 residues in the CDR3. The CDR3 bases are TGTGCCAGCAGTACGGGACAGGGGGGTTTCGATGAGCAGTTCTTC. This codes for CASSTGQGGFDEQFF.

The genes are TRBV10-3 and TRBJ2-2; D unclear. This CDR3 spans 16 amino acids. Germline assignment: CDR1 ENHRY and CDR2 SYGVKD. The V and J ends lost 3 bases and 4 bases respectively, with 15 bases between them. The CDR3 sequence: CAISEEARMATGELFF. DNA for the CDR3: TGTGCCATCAGTGAAGAGGCTAGAATGGCCACCGGGGAGCTGTTTTTT.

This clonotype has only a few counts. The chain joins TRBV7-6 to TRBJ2-6; D remains ambiguous. The V and J ends lost 6 bases and 2 bases respectively, with 11 bases between them. The CDR3 is made up of 15 amino acids. The germline gives CDR1 SGHVS, CDR2 FNYEAQ. Written as DNA, the CDR3 is TGTGCCAGCAGGGCTCGGGTGACTGGGGCCAACGTCCTGACTTTC. Its translation: CASRARVTGANVLTF.

This clonotype occurred a few times. The gene calls are TRBV30 and TRBJ2-1; the D is unclear. This CDR3 is 12 amino acids long. Germline assignment: CDR1 GTSNPN and CDR2 SVGIG (reference sequence). V lost 1 base and J 2 bases, leaving 3 bases between the germline ends. The CDR3 nucleotides read TGTGCCTGGAGTGGGGCCTACAATGAGCAGTTCTTC. Its protein is CAWSGAYNEQFF.

This chain connects TRBV6-5 to TRBJ1-4; 7 nucleotides agree with TRBD1. The germline V gene encodes CDR1 MNHEY and CDR2 SVGAGI. The CDR3 is made up of 15 amino acids. V gave up 1 base and J gave up 6 bases; unmatched junction bases: 5. The CDR3 loop reads CASSYYRGADEKLFF. In nucleotides, the CDR3 is TGTGCCAGCAGTTACTACAGGGGAGCTGATGAAAAACTGTTTTTT.